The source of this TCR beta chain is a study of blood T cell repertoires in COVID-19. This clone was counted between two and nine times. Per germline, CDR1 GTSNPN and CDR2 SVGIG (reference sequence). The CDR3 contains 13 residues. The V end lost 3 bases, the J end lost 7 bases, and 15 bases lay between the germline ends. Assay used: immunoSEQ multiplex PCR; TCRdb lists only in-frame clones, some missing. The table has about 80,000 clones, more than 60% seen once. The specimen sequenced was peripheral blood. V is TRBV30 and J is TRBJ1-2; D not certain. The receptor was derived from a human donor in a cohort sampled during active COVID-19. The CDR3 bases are TGTGCCTGGAGCCTCTCTTCCTCGGGTGGCTACACCTTC. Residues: CAWSLSSSGGYTF.